This paragraph reports one TCR beta chain. The V segment lost 4 bases and the J segment 5 bases; nucleotides outside the gene matches: 10. The CDR3 has 16 residues. Looked up from germline, CDR1 is SNHLY and CDR2 is FYNNEI. The entry originates in a study of blood T cell repertoires in COVID-19. The authors' processing: Amplification of reference gene primers was used by the study to estimate nucleated cell counts. Libraries were prepared by immunoSEQ multiplex PCR; TCRdb keeps only in-frame clonotypes and omits some of them. The DNA gave D and trimming, while V, J and clone size come from that table. The sample contains around 450,000 clones, about 90% of which appear only once.

V is TRBV2 and J is TRBJ2-2; 7 bases fit TRBD1. Sequenced: PBMCs or T cells enriched from blood (not recorded which). This sequence originates from a woman between 18 and 29 years old with acute COVID-19. CDR3 sequence (DNA): TGTGCCAGCAGTGGAGGGGGCGCAACCAAAACCGGGGAGCTGTTTTTT. Its translation is CASSGGGATKTGELFF. Complete variable domain (other parts from reference TRBV2 and TRBJ2-2): EPEVTQTPSHQVTQMGQEVILRCVPISNHLYFYWYRQILGQKVEFLVSFYNNEISEKSEIFDDQFSVERPDGSNFTLKIRSTKLEDSAMYFCASSGGGATKTGELFFGEGSRLTVL.